The entry that follows covers one T cell receptor (beta chain) sequence. The data belong to a study of blood T cell repertoires in COVID-19. Study at large: Italy, Spain and the United States were the sources of the convalescent and acute COVID-19 samples. PBMCs, B-cell-depleted T cells, or T cells were the source of the cDNA or gDNA that made up the material.

In the original workflow: Amplification of reference gene primers provided the estimated nucleated cell counts. Profiling relied on immunoSEQ multiplex PCR, and the TCRdb table lists in-frame clones only, not all of them. The V and J calls and the clone size are those of that table, but D and trimming were determined from the DNA. The sample contains 20,000 to 25,000 clones, 91% of which appear only once. The germline V gene encodes CDR1 SGHRS and CDR2 YFSETQ. Trimming shortened V by 4 bases and J by 8 bases, and 13 bases separated the two germline ends. The CDR3 is 13 residues long. Sequencing was performed on peripheral blood. This clonotype was sampled from a human donor in a cohort sampled during active COVID-19. The chain employs TRBV5-1 and TRBJ2-1, with a weak D call TRBD1 (6 bases). DNA of the CDR3: TGCGCCAGCAGCACTGTACAGGGTTATGAGCAGTTCTTC. It translates to CASSTVQGYEQFF.